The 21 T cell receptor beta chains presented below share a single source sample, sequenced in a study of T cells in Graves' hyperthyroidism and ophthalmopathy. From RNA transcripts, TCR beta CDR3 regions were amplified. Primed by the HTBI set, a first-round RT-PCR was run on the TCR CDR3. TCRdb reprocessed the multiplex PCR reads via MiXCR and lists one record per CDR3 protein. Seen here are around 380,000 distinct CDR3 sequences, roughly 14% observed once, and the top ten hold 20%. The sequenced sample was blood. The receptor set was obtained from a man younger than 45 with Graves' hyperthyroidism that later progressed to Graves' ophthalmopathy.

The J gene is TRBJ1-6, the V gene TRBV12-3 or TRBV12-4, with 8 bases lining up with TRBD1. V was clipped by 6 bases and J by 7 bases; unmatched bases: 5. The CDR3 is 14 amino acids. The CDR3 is CASRDRDENSPLHF. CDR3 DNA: TGTGCCAGCAGGGACAGGGATGAAAATTCACCCCTCCACTTT.

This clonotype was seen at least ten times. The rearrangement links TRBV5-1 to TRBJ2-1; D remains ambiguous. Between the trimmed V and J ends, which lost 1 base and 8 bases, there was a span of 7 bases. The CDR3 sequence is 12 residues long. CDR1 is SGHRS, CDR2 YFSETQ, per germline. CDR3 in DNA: TGCGCCAGCAGCTTGAGAGCCGATGAGCAGTTCTTC. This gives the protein CASSLRADEQFF.

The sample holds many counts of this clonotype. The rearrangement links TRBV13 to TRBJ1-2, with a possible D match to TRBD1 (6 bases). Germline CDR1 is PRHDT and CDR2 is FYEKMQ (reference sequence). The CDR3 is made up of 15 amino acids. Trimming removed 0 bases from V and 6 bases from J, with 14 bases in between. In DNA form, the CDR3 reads TGTGCCAGCAGCTTAGGCGGCAGGGGAGACAATGGCTACACCTTC. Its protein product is CASSLGGRGDNGYTF. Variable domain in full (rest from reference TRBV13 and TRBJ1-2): AAGVIQSPRHLIKEKRETATLKCYPIPRHDTVYWYQQGPGQDPQFLISFYEKMQSDKGSIPDRFSAQQFSDYHSELNMSSLELGDSALYFCASSLGGRGDNGYTFGSGTRLTVV.

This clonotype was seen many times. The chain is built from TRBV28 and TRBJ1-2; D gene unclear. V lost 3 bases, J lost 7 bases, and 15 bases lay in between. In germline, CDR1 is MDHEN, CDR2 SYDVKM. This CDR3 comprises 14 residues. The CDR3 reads CASSLLQLRVGYTF. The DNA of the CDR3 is TGTGCCAGCAGTTTGTTACAGCTACGTGTTGGCTACACCTTC.

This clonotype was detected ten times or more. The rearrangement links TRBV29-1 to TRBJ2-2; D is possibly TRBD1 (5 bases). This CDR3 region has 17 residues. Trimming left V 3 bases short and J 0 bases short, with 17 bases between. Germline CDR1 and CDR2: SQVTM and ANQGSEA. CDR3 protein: CSVDIRQKDANTGELFF. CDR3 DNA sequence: TGCAGCGTTGATATACGACAGAAGGATGCGAACACCGGGGAGCTGTTTTTT.

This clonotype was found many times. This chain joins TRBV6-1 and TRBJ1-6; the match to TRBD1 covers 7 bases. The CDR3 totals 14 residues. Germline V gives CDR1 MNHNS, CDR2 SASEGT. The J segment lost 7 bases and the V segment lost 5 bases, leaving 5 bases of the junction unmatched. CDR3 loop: CASSRTGSNSPLHF. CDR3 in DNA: TGTGCCAGCAGTCGGACAGGAAGCAATTCACCCCTCCACTTT.

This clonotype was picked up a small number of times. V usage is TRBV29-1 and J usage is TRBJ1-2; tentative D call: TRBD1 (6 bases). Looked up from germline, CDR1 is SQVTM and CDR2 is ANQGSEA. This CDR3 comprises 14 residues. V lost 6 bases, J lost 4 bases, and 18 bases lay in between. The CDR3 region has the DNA TGCAGCGTAGGACAGACAGGTCCCTTCTATGGCTACACCTTC. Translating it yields CSVGQTGPFYGYTF.

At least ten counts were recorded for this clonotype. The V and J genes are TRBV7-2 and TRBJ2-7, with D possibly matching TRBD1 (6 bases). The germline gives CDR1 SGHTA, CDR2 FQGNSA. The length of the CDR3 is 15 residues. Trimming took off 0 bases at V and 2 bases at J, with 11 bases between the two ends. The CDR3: CASSLAGHQAYEQYF. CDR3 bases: TGTGCCAGCAGCTTAGCGGGACACCAGGCCTACGAGCAGTACTTC. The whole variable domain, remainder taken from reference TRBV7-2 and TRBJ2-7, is GAGVSQSPSNKVTEKGKDVELRCDPISGHTALYWYRQSLGQGLEFLIYFQGNSAPDKSGLPSDRFSAERTGGSVSTLTIQRTQQEDSAVYLCASSLAGHQAYEQYFGPGTRLTVT.

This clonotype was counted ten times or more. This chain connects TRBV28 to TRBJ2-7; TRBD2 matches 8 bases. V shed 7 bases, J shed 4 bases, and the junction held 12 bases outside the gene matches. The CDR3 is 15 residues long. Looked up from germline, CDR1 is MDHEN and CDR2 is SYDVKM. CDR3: CASIPAGALLYEQYF. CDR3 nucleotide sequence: TGTGCCAGCATACCAGCGGGGGCGCTTCTTTACGAGCAGTACTTC.

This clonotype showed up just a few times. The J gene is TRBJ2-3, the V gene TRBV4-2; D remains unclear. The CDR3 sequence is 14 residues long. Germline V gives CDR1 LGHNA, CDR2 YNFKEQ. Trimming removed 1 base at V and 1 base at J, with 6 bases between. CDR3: CASSQGEGTDTQYF. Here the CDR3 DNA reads TGTGCCAGCAGCCAAGGAGAGGGCACAGATACGCAGTATTTT.

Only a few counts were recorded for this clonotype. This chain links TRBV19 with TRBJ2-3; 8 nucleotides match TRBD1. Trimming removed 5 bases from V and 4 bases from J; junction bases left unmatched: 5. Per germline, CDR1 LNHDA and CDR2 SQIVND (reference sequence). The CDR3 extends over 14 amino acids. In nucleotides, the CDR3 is TGTGCCAGTAGTTTCGGACAGGGCCCAGATACGCAGTATTTT. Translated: CASSFGQGPDTQYF.

The DNA of the CDR3 is TGTGCCAGCAGTGATGGTTCGGGGGGCACCGTCCTTGTCAATCAGCCCCAGCATTTT. This sequence encodes CASSDGSGGTVLVNQPQHF. This chain joins TRBV6-1 and TRBJ1-5; D perhaps matches TRBD1 (6 bases). The CDR3 loop spans 19 amino acids. Germline V gives CDR1 MNHNS, CDR2 SASEGT. Deletions cut 3 bases from V and 3 bases from J, with 24 bases between.

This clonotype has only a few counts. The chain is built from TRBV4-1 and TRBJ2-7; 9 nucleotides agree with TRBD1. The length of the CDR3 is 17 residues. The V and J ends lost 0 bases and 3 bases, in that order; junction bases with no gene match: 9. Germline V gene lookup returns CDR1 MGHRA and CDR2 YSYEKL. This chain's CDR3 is CASSQENPTGGYYEQYF. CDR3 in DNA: TGCGCCAGCAGCCAAGAAAACCCAACAGGGGGCTACTACGAGCAGTACTTC.

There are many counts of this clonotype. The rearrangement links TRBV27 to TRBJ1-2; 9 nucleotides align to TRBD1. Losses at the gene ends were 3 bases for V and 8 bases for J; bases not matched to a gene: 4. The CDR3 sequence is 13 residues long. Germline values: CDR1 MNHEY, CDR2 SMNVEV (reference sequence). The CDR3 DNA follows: TGTGCCAGCAGTTTGGGGACAGGGAACGGCTACACCTTC. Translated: CASSLGTGNGYTF.

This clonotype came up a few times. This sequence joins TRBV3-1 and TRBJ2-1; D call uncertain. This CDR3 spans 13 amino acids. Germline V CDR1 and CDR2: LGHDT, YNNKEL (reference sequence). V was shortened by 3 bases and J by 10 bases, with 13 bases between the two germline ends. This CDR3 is CASSHSPRQEQFF. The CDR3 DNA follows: TGTGCCAGCAGCCATTCCCCGCGGCAGGAGCAGTTCTTC.

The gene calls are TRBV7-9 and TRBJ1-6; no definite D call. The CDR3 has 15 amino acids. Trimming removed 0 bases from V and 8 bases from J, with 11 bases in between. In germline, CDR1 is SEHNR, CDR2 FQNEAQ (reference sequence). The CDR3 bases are TGTGCCAGCAGCTTAGCGGGCCGCATCGATTCACCCCTCCACTTT. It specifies CASSLAGRIDSPLHF. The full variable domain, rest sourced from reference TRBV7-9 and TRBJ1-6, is DTGVSQNPRHKITKRGQNVTFRCDPISEHNRLYWYRQTLGQGPEFLTYFQNEAQLEKSRLLSDRFSAERPKGSFSTLEIQRTEQGDSAMYLCASSLAGRIDSPLHFGNGTRLTVT.

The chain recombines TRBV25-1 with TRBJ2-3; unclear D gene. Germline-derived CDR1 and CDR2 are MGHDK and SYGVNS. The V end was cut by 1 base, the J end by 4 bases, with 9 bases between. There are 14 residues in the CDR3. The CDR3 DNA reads TGTGCCAGCAGTGAATCTGCTCTCGCAGATACGCAGTATTTT. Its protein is CASSESALADTQYF.

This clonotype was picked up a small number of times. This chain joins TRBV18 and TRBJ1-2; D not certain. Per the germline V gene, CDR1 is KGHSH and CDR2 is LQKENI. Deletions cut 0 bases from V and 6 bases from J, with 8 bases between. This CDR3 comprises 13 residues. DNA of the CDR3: TGTGCCAGCTCACCACCGATGGGCGATGGCTACACCTTC. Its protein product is CASSPPMGDGYTF.

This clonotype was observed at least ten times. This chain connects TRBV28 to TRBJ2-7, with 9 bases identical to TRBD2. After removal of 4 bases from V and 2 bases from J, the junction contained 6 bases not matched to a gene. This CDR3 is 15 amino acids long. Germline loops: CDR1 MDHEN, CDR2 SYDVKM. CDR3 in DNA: TGTGCCAGCAGTTCCCCAGCGGGGGGAGCCTACGAGCAGTACTTC. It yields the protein CASSSPAGGAYEQYF.

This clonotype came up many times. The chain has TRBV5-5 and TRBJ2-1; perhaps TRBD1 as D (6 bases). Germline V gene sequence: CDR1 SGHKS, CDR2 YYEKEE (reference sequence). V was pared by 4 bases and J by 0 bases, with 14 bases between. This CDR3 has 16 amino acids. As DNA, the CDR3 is TGTGCCAGCAGCACCAGGGGCTCCAGCTCCTACAATGAGCAGTTCTTC. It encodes CASSTRGSSSYNEQFF.

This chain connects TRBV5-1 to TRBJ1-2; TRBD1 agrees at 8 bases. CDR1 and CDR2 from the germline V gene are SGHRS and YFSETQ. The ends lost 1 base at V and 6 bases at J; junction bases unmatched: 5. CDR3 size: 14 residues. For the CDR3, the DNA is TGCGCCAGCAGCTTGCTGACAGGGGTGGATGGCTACACCTTC. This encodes CASSLLTGVDGYTF.